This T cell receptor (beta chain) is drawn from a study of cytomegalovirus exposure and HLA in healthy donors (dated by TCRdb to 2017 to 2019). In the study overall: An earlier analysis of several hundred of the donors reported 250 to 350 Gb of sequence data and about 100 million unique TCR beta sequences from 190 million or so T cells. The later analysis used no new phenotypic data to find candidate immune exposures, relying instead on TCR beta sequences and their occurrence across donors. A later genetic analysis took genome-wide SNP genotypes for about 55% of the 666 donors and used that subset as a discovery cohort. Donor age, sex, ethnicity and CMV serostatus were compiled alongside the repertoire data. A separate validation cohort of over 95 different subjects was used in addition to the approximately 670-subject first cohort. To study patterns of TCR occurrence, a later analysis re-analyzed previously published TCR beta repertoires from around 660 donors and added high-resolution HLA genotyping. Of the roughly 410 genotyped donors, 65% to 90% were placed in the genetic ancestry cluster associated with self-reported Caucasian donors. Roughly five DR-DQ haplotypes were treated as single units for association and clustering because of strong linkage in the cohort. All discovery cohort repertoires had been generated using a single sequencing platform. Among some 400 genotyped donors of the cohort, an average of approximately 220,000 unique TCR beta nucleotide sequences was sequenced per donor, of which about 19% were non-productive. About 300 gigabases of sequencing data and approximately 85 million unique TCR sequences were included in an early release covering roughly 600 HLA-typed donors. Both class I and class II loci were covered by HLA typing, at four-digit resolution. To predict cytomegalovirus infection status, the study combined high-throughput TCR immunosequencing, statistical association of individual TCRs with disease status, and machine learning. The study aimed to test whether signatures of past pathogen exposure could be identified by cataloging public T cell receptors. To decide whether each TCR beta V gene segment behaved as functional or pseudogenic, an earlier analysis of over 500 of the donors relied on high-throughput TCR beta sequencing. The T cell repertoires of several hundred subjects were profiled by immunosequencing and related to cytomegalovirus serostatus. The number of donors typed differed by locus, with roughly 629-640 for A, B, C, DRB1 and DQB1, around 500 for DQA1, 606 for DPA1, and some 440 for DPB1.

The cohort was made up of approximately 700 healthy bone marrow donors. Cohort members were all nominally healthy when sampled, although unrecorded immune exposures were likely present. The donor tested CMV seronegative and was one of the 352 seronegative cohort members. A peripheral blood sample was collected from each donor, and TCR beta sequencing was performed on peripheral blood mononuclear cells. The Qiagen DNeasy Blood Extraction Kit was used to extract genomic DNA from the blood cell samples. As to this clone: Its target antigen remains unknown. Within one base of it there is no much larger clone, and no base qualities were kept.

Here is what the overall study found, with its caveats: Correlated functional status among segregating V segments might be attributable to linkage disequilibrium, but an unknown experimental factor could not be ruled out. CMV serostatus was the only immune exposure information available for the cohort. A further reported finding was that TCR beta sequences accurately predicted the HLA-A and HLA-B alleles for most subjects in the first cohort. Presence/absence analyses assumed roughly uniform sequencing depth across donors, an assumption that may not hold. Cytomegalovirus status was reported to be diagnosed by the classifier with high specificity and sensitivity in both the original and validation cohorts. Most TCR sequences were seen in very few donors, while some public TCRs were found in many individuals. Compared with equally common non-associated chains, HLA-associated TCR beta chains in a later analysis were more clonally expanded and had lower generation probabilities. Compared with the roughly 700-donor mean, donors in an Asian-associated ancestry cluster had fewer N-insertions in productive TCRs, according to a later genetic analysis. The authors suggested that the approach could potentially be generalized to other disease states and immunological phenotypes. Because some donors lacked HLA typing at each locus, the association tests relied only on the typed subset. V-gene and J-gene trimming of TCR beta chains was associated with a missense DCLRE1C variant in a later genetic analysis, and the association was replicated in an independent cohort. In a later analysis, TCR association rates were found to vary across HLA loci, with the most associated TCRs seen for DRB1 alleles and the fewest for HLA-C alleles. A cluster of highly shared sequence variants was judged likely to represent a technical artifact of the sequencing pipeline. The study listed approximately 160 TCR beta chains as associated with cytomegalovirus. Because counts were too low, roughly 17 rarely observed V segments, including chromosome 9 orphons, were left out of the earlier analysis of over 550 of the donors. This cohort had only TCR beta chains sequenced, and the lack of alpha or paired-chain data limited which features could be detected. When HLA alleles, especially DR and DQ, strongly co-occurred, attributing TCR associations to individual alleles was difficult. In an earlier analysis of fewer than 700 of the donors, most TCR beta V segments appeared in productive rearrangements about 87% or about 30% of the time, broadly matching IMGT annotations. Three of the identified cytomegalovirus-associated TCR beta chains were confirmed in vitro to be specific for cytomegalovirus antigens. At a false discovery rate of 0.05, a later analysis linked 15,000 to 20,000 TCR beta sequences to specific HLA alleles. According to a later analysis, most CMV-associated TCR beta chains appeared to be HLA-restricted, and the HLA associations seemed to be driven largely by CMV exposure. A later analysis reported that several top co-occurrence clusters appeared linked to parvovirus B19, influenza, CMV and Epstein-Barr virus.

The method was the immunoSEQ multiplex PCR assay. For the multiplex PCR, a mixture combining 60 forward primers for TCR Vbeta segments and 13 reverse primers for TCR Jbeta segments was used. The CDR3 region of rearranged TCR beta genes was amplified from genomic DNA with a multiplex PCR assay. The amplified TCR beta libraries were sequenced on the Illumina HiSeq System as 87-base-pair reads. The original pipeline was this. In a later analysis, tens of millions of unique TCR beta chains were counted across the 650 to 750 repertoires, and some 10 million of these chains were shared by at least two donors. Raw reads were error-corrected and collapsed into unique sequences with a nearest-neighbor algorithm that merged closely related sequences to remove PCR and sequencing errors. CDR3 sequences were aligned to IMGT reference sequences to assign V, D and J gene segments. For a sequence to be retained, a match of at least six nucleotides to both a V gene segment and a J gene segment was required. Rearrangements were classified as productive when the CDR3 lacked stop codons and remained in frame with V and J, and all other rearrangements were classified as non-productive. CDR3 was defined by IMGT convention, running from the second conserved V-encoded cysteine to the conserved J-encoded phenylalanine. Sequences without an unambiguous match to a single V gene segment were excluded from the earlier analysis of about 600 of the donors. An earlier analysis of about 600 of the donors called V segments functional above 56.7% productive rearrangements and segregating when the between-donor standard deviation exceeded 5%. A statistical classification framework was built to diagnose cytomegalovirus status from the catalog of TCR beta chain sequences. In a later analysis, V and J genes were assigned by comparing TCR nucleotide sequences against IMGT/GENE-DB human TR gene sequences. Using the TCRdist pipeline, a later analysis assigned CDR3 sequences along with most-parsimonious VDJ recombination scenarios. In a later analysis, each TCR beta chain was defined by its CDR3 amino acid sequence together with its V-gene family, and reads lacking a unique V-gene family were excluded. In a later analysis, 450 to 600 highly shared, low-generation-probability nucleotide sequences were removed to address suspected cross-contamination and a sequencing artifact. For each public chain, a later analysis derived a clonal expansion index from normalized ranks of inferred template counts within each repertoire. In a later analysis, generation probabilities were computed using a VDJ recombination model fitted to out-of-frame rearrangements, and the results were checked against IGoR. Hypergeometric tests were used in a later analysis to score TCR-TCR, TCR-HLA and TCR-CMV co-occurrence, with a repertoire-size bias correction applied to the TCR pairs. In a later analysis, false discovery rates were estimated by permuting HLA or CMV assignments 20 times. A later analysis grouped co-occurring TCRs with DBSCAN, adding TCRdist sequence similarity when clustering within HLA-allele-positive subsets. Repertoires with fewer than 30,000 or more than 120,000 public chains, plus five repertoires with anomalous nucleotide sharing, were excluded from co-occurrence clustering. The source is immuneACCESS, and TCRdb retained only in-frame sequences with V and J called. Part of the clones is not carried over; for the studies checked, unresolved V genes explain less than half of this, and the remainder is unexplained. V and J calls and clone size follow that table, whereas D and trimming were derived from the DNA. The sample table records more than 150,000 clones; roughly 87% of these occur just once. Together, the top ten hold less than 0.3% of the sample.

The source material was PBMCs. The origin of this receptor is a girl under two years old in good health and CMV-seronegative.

The base sequence is TGCGCCAGCAGCCAAACTAGCGGGGGCTACGAGCAGTACTTC. This is translated as CASSQTSGGYEQYF. The rearrangement joined TRBV4-1 to TRBJ2-7; the central 11 bases match TRBD2. Trimming takes 2 bases off V and 3 bases off J; junction bases not matched to a gene: 0. Its CDR3 holds 14 amino acids, cysteine through phenylalanine. Of the read, only the CDR3 DNA is kept; its 42 bases are in frame from base 1. Taken from the germline V gene, the CDR1 and CDR2 loops are MGHRA and YSYEKL.